Below, 2 T cell receptor beta chains from the same sample are listed, as sequenced in a study of CD8 T cells in ankylosing spondylitis. TCRdb independently ran MiXCR on the 5' RACE reads; one entry per CDR3 protein. This repertoire shows a few hundred thousand distinct CDR3 sequences, roughly 11% found once; its top ten account for around 8.4%. Input material: blood, either unsorted or a sorted T cell fraction (not recorded which). The receptors come from a female donor with ankylosing spondylitis or in good health (not recorded which).

This clonotype was counted many times. The chain carries TRBV19 and TRBJ1-5; the D is unclear. Germline CDR1 reads LNHDA; CDR2 reads SQIVND (reference sequence). Trimming stripped 5 bases from V and 6 bases from J, with 17 bases between. CDR3 length: 15 residues. The CDR3 DNA follows: TGTGCCAGTAGTTGGACGGCACTCACCTTTCAGCCCCAGCATTTT. Translating it yields CASSWTALTFQPQHF.

Concerning this clonotype: With a much larger clone just one base away, this may be a read error. This sequence joins TRBV28 and TRBJ2-7, with 8 bases aligning to TRBD1. The CDR3 has 18 amino acids. The V gene's germline CDR1 is MDHEN and CDR2 SYDVKM. The CDR3 region has the DNA TGTGCCAGCAGTTTAGGGGACAGGTCACGACTAAGCTCCTACGAGCAGTCCTTC. Its translation: CASSLGDRSRLSSYEQSF.